This record covers a single T cell receptor beta chain. It has no known antigen specificity. Nothing much larger sits one base from this clone, and base qualities are not available. The label giving this sample's time point can be read as: about 28 days (+/-7) after the second vaccine dose. Because spike-specific TCR depth and breadth did not differ between the two schedules, AZD1222 recipients who got a second dose at roughly 4 weeks were pooled with those who got a second dose at roughly 12 weeks. The vaccinee samples were drawn from two UK trials, COV001 and COV002, one of which was a single-blind randomized controlled phase 2/3 trial testing AZD1222 (ChAdOx1 nCoV-19) in healthy adults. For TCRbeta chain sequencing, PBMC samples from trial participants were taken at day 0 and at day 28 after the second dose. The CDR3 regions of human TCRbeta chains were analyzed by immunosequencing. From the authors' description of their analysis: Repertoire TCRs were checked for matches against a reference library of SARS-CoV-2-specific TCRs that had been generated using the MIRA antigen-specificity platform. Breadth was defined as the fraction of unique TCRs that were SARS-CoV-2-associated. Depth was defined as the fraction of total T cells that were SARS-CoV-2-associated. Using the MIRA data, each spike-specific TCR was assigned both to the spike region to which the TCR was reactive and to a CD4 or CD8 class. Log10-transformed breadth and depth values were compared by one-way ANOVA with Sidak's multiple comparisons tests. The immuneACCESS repertoire file appears here via TCRdb, limited to in-frame rearrangements. These files lack a portion of the clones; in checked studies, under half of the deficit traces to unresolved V genes, and the cause of the others is not known. V, J and clone size are taken as reported in that table, and D and trimming were inferred from the DNA itself. In this sample the table shows over 130,000 clones, about nine tenths of which occur a single time. 1.5% to 2% of the sample is taken by the ten largest.

This sample was included in a study of T cell responses to AZD1222 COVID-19 vaccine (dated by TCRdb to the early 2020s). Looking at the study overall: TCR sequencing covered 230 or so trial participants: 200 to 220 given two doses of AZD1222 and around 26 given two doses of MenACWY control vaccine. Trial participants were enrolled into age subgroups of 18-55, 56-69 and 70-plus years, which contained approximately 150, 28 and 58 TCR-sequenced participants, respectively. What the work shows at the level of the full study, not this receptor alone: Participants were mostly white British and included more females than males, and it was suggested by the authors that clonal diversity may have been underestimated. CD4 TCRs associated with the vaccine covered the entire spike protein, and the dominant responses were in regions 160-218 and 743-854. A significant rise in spike-specific TCR breadth and depth was observed after two AZD1222 doses relative to day 0 and relative to MenACWY recipients. The 56-69-year group was small, and its depth increase did not reach significance, likely because of low power. Epitopes outside the regions mutated in the B.1.351 and B.1.1.7 variants were reportedly recognized by nearly half of the unique spike-specific TCRs. Because no day 14 peak-response samples were available, repertoires were characterized only after the peak T cell response. Only five to seven AZD1222 recipients were SARS-CoV-2 seropositive at baseline, limiting conclusions about previously exposed vaccinees.

The germline V gene supplies CDR1 ENHRY and CDR2 SYGVKD. Inclusive of the bounding cysteine and phenylalanine, the CDR3 is 11 residues long. The kept DNA is CDR3 alone, 33 bases in frame from the first base. The trim is 3 bases for V and 3 bases for J, with a gap of 3 bases between the germline ends. The receptor was isolated from an adult who received the AZD1222 COVID-19 vaccine. Sequenced material: peripheral blood, taken 28 days after the second AZD1222 dose. Rearrangement joined TRBV10-3 to TRBJ2-7, with the D gene too uncertain to name. This receptor carries the CDR3 CAISDGYEQYF. The DNA sequence reads TGTGCCATCAGTGATGGCTACGAGCAGTACTTC.